The sequence of this TCR beta chain was determined in a study of T cell responses to AZD1222 COVID-19 vaccine. Study-wide points: Regions 160-218 and 743-854 dominated among vaccine-associated CD4 TCRs spanning spike. Clonal diversity may have been underestimated, and the donors were mostly white British, with more females than males.

TCRdb's copy holds only in-frame clones and misses some; the assay was immunoSEQ multiplex PCR. The sample holds 65,000 to 95,000 clones; around 92% are singletons and the top ten take around 7.1%. As to this clone: Its antigen is not identified.

This clonotype was sampled from an adult in good health. The specimen comprised peripheral blood, sampled on day 0 of MenACWY control vaccination.

The CDR3 loop is CASSLEDVDYNEQFF. The DNA for the CDR3 is TGTGCCAGCAGCCTAGAGGACGTAGACTACAATGAGCAGTTCTTC. This chain joins TRBV5-4 and TRBJ2-1; D is undetermined. The germline V and J ends were trimmed by 4 bases and 3 bases, with 14 bases remaining between them. The CDR3 extends over 15 amino acids. The germline CDR1 and CDR2 sequences are SGHNT and YYREEE (reference sequence).